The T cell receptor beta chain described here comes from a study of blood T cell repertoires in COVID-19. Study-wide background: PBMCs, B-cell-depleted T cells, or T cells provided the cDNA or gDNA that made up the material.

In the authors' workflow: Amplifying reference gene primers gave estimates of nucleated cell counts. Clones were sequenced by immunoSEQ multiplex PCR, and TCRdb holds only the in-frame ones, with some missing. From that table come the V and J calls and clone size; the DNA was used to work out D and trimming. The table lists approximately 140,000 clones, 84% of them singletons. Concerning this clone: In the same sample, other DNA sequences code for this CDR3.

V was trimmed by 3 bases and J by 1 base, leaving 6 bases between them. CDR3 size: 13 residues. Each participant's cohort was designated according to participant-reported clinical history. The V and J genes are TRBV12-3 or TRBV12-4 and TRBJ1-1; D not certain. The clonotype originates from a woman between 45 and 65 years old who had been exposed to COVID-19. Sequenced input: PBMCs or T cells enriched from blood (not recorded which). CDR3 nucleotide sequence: TGTGCCAGCAGTTTGGTCGGGAACACTGAAGCTTTCTTT. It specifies CASSLVGNTEAFF.